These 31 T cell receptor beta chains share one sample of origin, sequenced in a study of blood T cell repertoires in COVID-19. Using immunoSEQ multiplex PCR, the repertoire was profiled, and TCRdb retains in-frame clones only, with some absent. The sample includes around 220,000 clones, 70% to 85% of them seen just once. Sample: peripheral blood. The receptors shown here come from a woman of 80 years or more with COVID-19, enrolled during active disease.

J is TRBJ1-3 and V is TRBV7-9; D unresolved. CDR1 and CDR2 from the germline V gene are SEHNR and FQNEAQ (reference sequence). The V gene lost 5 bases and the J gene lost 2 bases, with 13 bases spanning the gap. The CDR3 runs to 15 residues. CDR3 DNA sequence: TGTGCCAGCAGCCAACAGCTGGTAGCTGGAAACACCATATATTTT. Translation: CASSQQLVAGNTIYF.

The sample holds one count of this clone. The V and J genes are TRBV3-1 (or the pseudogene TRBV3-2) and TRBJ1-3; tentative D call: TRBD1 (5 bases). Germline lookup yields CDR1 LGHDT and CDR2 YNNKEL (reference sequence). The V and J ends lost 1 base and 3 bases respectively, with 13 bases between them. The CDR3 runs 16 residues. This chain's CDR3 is CASSQGGGVYGNTIYF. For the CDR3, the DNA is TGTGCCAGCAGCCAAGGCGGGGGGGTCTATGGAAACACCATATATTTT.

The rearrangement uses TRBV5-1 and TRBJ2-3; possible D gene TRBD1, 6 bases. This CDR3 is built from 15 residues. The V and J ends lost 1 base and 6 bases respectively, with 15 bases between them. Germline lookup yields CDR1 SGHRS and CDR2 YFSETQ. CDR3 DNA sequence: TGCGCCAGCAGCTTGTATCACAGGGAGTATGATACGCAGTATTTT. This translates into CASSLYHREYDTQYF.

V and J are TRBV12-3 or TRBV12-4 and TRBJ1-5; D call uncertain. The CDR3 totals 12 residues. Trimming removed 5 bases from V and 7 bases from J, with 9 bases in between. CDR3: CASSKQIQPQHF. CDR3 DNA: TGTGCCAGCAGTAAACAGATCCAGCCCCAGCATTTT.

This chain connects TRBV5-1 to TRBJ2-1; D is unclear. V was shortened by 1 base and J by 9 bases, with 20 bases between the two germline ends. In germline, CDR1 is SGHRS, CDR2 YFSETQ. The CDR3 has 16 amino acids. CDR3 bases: TGCGCCAGCAGCTTGAACGTAAACCCCCCCTTTAGTGAGCAGTTCTTC. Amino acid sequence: CASSLNVNPPFSEQFF.

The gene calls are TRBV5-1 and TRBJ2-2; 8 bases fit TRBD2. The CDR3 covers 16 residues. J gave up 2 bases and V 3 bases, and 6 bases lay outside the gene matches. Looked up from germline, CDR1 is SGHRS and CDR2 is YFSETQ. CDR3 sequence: CASSSGGTPNTGELFF. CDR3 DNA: TGCGCCAGCAGCTCGGGGGGGACACCTAACACCGGGGAGCTGTTTTTT.

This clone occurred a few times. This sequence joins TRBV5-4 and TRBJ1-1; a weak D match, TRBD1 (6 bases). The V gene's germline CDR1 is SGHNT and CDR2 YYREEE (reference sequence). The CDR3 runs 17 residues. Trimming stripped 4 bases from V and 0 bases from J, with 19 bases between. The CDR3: CASSLGPTGTMNTEAFF. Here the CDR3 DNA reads TGTGCCAGCAGCCTCGGACCCACCGGGACAATGAACACTGAAGCTTTCTTT.

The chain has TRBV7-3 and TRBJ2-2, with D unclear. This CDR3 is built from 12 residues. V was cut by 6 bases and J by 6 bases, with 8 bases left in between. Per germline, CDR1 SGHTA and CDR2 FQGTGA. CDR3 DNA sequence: TGTGCCAGCAGAGCTCTCGCCGGGGAGCTGTTTTTT. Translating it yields CASRALAGELFF. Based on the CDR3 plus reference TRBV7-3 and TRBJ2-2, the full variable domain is GAGVSQTPSNKVTEKGKYVELRCDPISGHTALYWYRQSLGQGPEFLIYFQGTGAADDSGLPNDRFFAVRPEGSVSTLKIQRTERGDSAVYLCASRALAGELFFGEGSRLTVL.

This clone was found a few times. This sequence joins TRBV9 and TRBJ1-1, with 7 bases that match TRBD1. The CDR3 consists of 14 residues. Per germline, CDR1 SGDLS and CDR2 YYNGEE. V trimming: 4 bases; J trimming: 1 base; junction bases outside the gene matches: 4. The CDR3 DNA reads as TGTGCCAGCAGCCTCGGACAGGCGAACACTGAAGCTTTCTTT. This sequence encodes CASSLGQANTEAFF.

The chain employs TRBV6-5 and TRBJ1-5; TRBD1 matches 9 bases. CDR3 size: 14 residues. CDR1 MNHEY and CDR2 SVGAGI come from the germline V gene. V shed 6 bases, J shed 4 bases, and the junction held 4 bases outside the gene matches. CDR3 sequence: CASSQGTGNQPQHF. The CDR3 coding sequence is TGTGCCAGCAGCCAAGGGACAGGGAATCAGCCCCAGCATTTT.

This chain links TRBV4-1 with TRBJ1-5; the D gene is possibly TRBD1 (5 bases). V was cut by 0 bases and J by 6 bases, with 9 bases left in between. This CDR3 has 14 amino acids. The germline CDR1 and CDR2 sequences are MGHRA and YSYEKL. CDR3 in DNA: TGCGCCAGCAGCCAAGAGTGGGGCGGTCAGCCCCAGCATTTT. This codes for CASSQEWGGQPQHF.

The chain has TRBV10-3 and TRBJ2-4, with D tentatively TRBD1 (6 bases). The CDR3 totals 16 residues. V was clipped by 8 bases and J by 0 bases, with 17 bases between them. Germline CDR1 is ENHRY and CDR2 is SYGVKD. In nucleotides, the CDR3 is TGTGCCATCGCTGGTGAGGGACAAATAGCCAAAAACATTCAGTACTTC. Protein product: CAIAGEGQIAKNIQYF.

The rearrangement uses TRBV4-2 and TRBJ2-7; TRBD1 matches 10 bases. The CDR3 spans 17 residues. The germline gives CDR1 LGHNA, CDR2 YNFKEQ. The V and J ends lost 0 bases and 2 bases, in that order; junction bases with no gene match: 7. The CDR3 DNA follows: TGTGCCAGCAGCCAAGAAATGGGGGACAGGGGCGCCTACGAGCAGTACTTC. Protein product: CASSQEMGDRGAYEQYF.

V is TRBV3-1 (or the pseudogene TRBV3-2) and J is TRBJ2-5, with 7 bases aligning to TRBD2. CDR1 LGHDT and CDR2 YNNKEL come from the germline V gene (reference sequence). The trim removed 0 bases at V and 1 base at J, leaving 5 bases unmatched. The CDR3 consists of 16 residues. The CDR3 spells CASSQDGGGSQETQYF. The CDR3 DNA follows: TGTGCCAGCAGCCAAGATGGCGGGGGTAGCCAAGAGACCCAGTACTTC.

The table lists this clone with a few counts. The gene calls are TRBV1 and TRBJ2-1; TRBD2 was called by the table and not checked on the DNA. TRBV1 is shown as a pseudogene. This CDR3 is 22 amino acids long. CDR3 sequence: CTSSRGEYRGRTSGRPGNEQFF. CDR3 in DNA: TGCACCAGCAGCCGGGGGGAATACAGGGGAAGGACTAGCGGGAGGCCCGGGAATGAGCAGTTCTTC.

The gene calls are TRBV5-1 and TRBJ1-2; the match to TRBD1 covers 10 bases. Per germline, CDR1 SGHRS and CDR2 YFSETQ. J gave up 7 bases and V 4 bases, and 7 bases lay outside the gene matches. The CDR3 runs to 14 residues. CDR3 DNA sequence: TGCGCCAGCAGCACACGACAGGGGGCTGGTGGCTACACCTTC. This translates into CASSTRQGAGGYTF. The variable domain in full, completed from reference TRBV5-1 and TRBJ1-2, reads KAGVTQTPRYLIKTRGQQVTLSCSPISGHRSVSWYQQTPGQGLQFLFEYFSETQRNKGNFPGRFSGRQFSNSRSEMNVSTLELGDSALYLCASSTRQGAGGYTFGSGTRLTVV.

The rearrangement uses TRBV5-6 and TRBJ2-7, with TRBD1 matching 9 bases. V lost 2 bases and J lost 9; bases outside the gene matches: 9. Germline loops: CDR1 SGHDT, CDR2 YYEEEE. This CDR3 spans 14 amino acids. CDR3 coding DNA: TGTGCCAGCAGCTTTCCCGGGACAGGGAGGGGGCAGTACTTC. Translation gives CASSFPGTGRGQYF.

CDR3 protein: CASSVSGSNNEQYF. CDR3 nucleotides: TGTGCCAGCAGCGTTAGCGGGAGCAATAACGAGCAGTACTTC. This chain links TRBV9 with TRBJ2-7, with 9 positions matching TRBD2. V dropped 2 bases and J dropped 5; count of bases not matched to a gene: 5. The CDR3 is 14 amino acids. Per germline, CDR1 SGDLS and CDR2 YYNGEE.

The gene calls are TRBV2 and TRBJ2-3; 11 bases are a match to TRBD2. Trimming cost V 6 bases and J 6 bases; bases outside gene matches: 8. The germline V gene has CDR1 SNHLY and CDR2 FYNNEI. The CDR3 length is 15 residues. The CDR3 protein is CASRAMASGGDTQYF. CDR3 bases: TGTGCCAGCAGAGCAATGGCTAGCGGGGGGGATACGCAGTATTTT.

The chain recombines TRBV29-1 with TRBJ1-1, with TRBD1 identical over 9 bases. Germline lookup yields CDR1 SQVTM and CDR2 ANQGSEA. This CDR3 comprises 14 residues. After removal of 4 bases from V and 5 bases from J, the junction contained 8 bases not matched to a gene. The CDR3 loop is CSVARTGAGTEAFF. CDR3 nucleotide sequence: TGCAGCGTTGCCAGGACAGGGGCTGGTACTGAAGCTTTCTTT.

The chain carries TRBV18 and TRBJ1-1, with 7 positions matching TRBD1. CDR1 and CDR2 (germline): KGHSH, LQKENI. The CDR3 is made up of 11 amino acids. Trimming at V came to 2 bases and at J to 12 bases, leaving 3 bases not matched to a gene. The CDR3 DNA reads TGTGCCAGCTCACCATCGGGACAGTCTTTCTTT. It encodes CASSPSGQSFF.

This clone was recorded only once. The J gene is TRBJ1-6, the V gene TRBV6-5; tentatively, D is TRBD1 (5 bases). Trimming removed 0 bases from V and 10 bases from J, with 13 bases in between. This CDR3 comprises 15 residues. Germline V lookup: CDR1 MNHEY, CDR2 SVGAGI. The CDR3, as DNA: TGTGCCAGCAGTTACTCCGAGCAGGGTGGCTCACCCCTCCACTTT. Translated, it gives CASSYSEQGGSPLHF.

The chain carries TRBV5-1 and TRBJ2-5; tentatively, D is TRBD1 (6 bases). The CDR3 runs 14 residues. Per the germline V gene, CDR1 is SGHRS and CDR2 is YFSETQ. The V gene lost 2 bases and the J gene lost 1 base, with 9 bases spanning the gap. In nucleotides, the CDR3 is TGCGCCAGCAGCTTATTACAGGGCCAAGAGACCCAGTACTTC. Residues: CASSLLQGQETQYF.

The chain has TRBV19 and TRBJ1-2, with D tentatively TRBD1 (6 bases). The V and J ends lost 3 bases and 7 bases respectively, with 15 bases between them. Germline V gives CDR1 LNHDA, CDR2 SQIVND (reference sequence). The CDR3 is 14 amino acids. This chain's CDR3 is CASSMTTGRFGYTF. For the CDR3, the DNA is TGTGCCAGTAGTATGACGACAGGCCGCTTTGGCTACACCTTC.

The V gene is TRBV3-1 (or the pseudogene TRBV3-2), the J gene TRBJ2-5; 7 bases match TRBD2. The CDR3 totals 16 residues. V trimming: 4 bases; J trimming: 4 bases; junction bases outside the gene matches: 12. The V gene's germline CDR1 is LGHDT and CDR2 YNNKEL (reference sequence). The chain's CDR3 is CASSRSGTPGGETQYF. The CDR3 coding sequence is TGTGCCAGCAGCCGTTCCGGGACGCCGGGGGGAGAGACCCAGTACTTC.

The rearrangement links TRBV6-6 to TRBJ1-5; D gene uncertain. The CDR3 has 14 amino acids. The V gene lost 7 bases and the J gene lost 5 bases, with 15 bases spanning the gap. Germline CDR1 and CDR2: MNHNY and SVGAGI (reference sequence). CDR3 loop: CASTRGVGDQPQHF. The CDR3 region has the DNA TGTGCCAGCACCCGGGGAGTGGGCGATCAGCCCCAGCATTTT.

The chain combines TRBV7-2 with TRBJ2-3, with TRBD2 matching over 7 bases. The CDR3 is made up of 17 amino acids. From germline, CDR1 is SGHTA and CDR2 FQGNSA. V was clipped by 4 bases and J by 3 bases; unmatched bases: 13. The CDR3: CASSSAGSGRVTDTQYF. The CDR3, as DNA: TGTGCCAGCAGCTCCGCAGGATCAGGGAGGGTAACAGATACGCAGTATTTT.

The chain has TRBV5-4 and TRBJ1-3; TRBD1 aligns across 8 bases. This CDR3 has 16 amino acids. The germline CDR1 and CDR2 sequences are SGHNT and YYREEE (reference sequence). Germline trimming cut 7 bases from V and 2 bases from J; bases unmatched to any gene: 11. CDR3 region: CASGTRQGTAGNTIYF. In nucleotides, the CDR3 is TGTGCCAGCGGCACTCGACAGGGGACGGCTGGAAACACCATATATTTT.

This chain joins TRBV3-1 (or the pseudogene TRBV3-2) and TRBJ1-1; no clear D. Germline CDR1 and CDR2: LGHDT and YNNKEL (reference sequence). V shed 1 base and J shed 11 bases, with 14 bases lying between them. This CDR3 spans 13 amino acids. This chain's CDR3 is CASSQGSRVWAFF. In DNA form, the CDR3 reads TGTGCCAGCAGCCAAGGTTCCCGCGTATGGGCTTTCTTT.

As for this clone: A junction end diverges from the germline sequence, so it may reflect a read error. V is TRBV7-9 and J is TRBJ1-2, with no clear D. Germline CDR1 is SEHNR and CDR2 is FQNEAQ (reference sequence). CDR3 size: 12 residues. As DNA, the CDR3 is TGTGCCAGCAGCTTAGCCGCGGGCCCGGGCTCCTTC. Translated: CASSLAAGPGSF.

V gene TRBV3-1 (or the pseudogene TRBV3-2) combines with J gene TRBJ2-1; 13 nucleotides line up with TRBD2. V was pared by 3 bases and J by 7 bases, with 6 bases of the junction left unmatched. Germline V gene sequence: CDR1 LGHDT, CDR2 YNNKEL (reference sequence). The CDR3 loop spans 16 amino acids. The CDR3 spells CASSQVRLAGGNEQFF. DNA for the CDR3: TGTGCCAGCAGCCAGGTCAGACTAGCGGGAGGAAATGAGCAGTTCTTC.